This paragraph reports one T cell receptor beta chain. The repertoire was sequenced with immunoSEQ multiplex PCR; TCRdb's copy has only in-frame clones and lacks some. This table holds some 2,000,000 clones, roughly 94% found once. V was cut by 0 bases and J by 5 bases, with 14 bases left in between. The germline V gene has CDR1 SGHRS and CDR2 YFSETQ. CDR3 length equals 16 residues. The data are from a study of shared clonotypes between healthy human individuals. The rearrangement joins TRBV5-1 to TRBJ2-2, with D possibly being TRBD2 (6 bases). The sequencing sample was made of naive CD4+ T cells sorted from blood. The sample's subset: CD45RA+ positively selected. The origin of this receptor is a young man in good health. CDR3 in amino acids: CASSLAGGIGTGELFF. In nucleotides, the CDR3 is TGCGCCAGCAGCTTGGCTGGCGGGATAGGGACCGGGGAGCTGTTTTTT.